This T cell receptor beta chain was identified in a study of T cell repertoires in cytomegalovirus infection. The CDR3 has 17 residues. Germline CDR1 and CDR2: DFQATT and SNEGSKA (reference sequence). V lost 0 bases to trimming and J lost 1 base, with 16 bases between them. Points on this clonotype: Antigen unknown.

TCRdb processed the reads anew with MiXCR; each CDR3 protein has one entry. The sample contains a few hundred thousand distinct CDR3 sequences, about two fifths of which appear only once. The source material was cultured PBMCs, sampled from culture after CMV antigen stimulation. This TCR was sampled from a human donor in good health (CMV status not recorded). Some clones in this sample may be carry-over from other donors' samples. The gene calls are TRBV20-1 and TRBJ2-1; D might be TRBD2 (7 bases). The CDR3 loop is CSARDLEGRGSYNEQFF. Here the CDR3 DNA reads TGCAGTGCTAGAGATCTAGAAGGGAGGGGGTCCTACAATGAGCAGTTCTTC.